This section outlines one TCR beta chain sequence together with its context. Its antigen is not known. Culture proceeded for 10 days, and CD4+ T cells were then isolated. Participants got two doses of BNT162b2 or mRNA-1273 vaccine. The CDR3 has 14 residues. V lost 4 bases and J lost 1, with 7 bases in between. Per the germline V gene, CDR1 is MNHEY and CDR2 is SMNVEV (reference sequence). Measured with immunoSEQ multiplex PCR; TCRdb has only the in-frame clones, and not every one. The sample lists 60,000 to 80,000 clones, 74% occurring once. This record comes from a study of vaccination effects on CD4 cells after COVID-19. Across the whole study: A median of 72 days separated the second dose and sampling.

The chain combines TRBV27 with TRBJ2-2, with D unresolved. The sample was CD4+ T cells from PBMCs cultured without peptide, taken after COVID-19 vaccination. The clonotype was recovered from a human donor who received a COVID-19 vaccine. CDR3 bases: TGTGCCAGCAGTTACGGCAGGAACACCGGGGAGCTGTTTTTT. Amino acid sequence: CASSYGRNTGELFF.